This TCR beta chain comes out of a study of blood T cell repertoires in COVID-19. The method was immunoSEQ multiplex PCR; TCRdb's version includes in-frame clones alone and lacks a portion of them. Of about 200,000 clones detected, roughly 89% appear once; the ten largest clones hold approximately 3%. Grouping used clinical history reported by participants in a survey and questionnaire. This CDR3 spans 13 amino acids. The J segment lost 5 bases and the V segment lost 8 bases, leaving 6 bases of the junction unmatched. Germline assignment: CDR1 MNHEY and CDR2 SMNVEV (reference sequence). The sample taken for sequencing was PBMCs or T cells enriched from blood (not recorded which). The receptor's source is a woman in her 30s who had been exposed to COVID-19. The chain employs TRBV27 and TRBJ2-5, with TRBD1 matching over 9 bases. CDR3 protein: CASGGQGWETQYF. The CDR3, as DNA: TGTGCCAGCGGGGGACAGGGATGGGAGACCCAGTACTTC.